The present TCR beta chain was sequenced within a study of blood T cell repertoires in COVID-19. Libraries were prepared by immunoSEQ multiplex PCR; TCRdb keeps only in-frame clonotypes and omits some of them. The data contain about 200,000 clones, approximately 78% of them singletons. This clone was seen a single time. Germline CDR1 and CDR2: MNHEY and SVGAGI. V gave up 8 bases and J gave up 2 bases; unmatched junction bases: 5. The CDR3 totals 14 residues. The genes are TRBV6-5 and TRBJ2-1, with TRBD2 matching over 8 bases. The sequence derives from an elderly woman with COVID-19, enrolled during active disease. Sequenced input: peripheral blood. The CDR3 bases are TGTGCCAGCGGGGGAGCGGGAGCCTACAATGAGCAGTTCTTC. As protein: CASGGAGAYNEQFF.